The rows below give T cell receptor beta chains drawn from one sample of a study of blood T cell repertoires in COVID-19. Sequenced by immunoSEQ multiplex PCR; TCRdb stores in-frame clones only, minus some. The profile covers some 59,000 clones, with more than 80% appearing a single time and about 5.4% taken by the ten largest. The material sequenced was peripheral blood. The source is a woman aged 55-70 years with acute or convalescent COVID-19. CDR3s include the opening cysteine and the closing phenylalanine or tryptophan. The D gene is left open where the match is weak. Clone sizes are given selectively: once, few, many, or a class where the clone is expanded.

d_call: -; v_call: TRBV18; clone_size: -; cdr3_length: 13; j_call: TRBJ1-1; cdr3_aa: CASAGQSNTEAFF; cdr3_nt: TGTGCCAGCGCCGGACAGTCGAACACTGAAGCTTTCTTT
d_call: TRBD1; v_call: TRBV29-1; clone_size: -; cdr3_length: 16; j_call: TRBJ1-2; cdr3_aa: CSVEVPTGGASEGYTF; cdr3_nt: TGCAGCGTTGAAGTTCCGACAGGGGGCGCGTCGGAGGGCTACACCTTC
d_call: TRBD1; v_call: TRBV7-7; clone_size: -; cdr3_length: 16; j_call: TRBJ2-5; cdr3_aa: CASSRWGQGVRETQYF; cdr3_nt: TGTGCTAGCAGTCGGTGGGGGCAGGGGGTTCGCGAGACCCAGTACTTC
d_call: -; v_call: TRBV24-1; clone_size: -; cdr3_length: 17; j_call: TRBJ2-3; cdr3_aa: CATSDLKDSLSTDTQYF; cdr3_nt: TGTGCCACCAGTGATCTAAAAGACTCTCTTTCCACAGATACGCAGTATTTT
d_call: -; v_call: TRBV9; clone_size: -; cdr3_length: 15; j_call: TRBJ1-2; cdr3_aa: CASSVDSYGDYGYTF; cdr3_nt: TGTGCCAGCAGCGTGGACAGCTATGGTGACTATGGCTACACCTTC
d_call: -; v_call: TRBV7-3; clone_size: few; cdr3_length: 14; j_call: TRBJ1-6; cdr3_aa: CASSLTPYNSPLHF; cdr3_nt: TGTGCCAGCAGCTTAACCCCATATAATTCACCCCTCCACTTT
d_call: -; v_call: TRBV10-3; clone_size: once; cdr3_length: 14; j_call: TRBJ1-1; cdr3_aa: CAISDHSLNTEAFF; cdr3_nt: TGTGCCATCAGCGATCATAGTTTGAACACTGAAGCTTTCTTT
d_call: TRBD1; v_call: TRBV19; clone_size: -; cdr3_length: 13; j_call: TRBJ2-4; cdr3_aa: CASDDRVKNIQYF; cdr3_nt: TGTGCCAGTGACGACAGGGTAAAAAACATTCAGTACTTC
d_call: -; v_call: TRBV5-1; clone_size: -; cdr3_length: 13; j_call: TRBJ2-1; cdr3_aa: CASRDGSYNEQFF; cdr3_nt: TGCGCCAGCAGGGACGGGAGCTACAATGAGCAGTTCTTC
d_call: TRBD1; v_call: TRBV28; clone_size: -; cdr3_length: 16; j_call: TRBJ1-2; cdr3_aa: CASSSGGQGAVSGYTF; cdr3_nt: TGTGCCAGCAGTTCCGGGGGACAGGGGGCGGTGAGTGGCTACACCTTC
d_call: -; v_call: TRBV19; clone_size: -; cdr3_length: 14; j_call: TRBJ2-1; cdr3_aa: CASSYPGSRIEQFF; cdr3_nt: TGTGCCAGCTCCTACCCGGGGAGCCGAATTGAGCAGTTCTTC
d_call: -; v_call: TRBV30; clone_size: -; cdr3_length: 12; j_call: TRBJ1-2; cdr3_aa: CAWIQGYYGYTF; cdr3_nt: TGTGCCTGGATTCAGGGGTACTATGGCTACACCTTC
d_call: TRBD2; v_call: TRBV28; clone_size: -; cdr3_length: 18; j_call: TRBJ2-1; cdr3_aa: CASSLFGLAGSRYNEQFF; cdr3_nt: TGTGCCAGCAGTTTGTTTGGACTAGCGGGGAGCCGCTACAATGAGCAGTTCTTC
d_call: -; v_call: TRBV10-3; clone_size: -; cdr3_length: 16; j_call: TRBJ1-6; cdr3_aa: CAISESVQVENSPLHF; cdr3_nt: TGTGCCATCAGTGAGTCGGTACAGGTCGAGAATTCACCCCTCCACTTT
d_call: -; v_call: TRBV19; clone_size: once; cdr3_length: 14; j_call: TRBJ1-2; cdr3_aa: CACLDRRRTYGYTF; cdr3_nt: TGTGCCTGCCTCGACAGGCGGCGTACCTATGGCTACACCTTC
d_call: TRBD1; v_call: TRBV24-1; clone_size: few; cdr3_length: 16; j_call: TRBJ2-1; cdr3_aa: CATSADRGYSYNEQFF; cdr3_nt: TGTGCCACCAGTGCCGACAGGGGGTACTCCTACAATGAGCAGTTCTTC
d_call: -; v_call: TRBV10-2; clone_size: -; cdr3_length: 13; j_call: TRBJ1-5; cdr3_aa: CASSAGSNQPQHF; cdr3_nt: TGCGCCAGCAGTGCAGGGAGCAATCAGCCCCAGCATTTT
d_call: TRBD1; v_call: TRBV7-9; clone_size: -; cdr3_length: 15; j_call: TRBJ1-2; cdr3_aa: CASSLLRTGAEGYTF; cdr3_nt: TGTGCCAGCAGCCTACTCAGGACAGGCGCTGAGGGCTACACCTTC
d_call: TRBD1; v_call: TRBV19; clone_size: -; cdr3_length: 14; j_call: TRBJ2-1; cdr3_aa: CASSMGQGDNEQFF; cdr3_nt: TGTGCCAGTAGTATGGGGCAGGGGGACAATGAGCAGTTCTTC
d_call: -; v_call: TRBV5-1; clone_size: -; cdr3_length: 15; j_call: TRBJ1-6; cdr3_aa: CASSLQGPGNSPLHF; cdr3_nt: TGCGCCAGCAGCTTGCAGGGTCCAGGTAATTCACCCCTCCACTTT
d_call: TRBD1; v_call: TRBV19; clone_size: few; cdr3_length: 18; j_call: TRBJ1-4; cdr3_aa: CASSTPGQGVPQRLKLFF; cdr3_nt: TGTGCCAGTAGTACGCCGGGACAGGGGGTCCCACAGCGGCTAAAACTGTTTTTT
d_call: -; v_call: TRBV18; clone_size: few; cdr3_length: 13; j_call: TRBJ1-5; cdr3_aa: CASIAGVGQPQHF; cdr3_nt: TGTGCCAGTATTGCAGGGGTGGGTCAGCCCCAGCATTTT
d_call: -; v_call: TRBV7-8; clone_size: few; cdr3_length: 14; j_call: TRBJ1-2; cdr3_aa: CASSLGSTGYGYTF; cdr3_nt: TGTGCCAGCAGCTTAGGGAGCACCGGCTATGGCTACACCTTC
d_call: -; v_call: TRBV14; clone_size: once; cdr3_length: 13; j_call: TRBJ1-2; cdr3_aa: CASSPQKNYGYTF; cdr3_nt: TGTGCCAGCAGCCCCCAGAAAAACTATGGCTACACCTTC
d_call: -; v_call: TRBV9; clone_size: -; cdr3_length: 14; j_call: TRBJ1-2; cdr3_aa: CASSVEGVRYGYTF; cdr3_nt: TGTGCCAGCAGCGTAGAAGGAGTACGCTATGGCTACACCTTC
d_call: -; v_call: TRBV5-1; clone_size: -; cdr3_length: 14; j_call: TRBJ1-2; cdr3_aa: CASSLTGNPYGYTF; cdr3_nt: TGCGCCAGCAGCTTGACAGGAAACCCCTATGGCTACACCTTC
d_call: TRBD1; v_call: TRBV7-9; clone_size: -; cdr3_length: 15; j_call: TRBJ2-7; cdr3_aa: CASSIGQGITYEQYF; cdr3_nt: TGTGCCAGCAGCATCGGACAGGGGATCACCTACGAGCAGTACTTC
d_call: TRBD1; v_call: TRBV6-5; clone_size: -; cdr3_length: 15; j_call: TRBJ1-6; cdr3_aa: CASRTGGAWNSPLHF; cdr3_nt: TGTGCCAGCAGGACAGGGGGCGCCTGGAATTCACCCCTCCACTTT
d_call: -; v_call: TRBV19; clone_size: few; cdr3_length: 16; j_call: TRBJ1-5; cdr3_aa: CASIKNPGRSNQPQHF; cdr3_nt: TGTGCCAGTATTAAAAACCCAGGAAGAAGCAATCAGCCCCAGCATTTT
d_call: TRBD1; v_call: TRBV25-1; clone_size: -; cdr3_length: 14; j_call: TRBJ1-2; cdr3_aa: CASSGPGQGVDYTF; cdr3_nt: TGTGCCAGCAGTGGGCCGGGACAGGGAGTGGACTACACCTTC
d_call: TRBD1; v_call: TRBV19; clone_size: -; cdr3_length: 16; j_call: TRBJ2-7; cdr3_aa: CASSQGTGRLGYEQYF; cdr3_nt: TGTGCCAGTAGCCAGGGGACAGGGCGTCTCGGATACGAGCAGTACTTC
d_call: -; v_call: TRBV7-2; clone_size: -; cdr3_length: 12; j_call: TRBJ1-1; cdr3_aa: CASSFSDTEAFF; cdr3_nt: TGTGCCAGCAGCTTCTCGGACACTGAAGCTTTCTTT
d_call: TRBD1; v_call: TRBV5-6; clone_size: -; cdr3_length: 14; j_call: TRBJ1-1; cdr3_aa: CASSRDRANTEAFF; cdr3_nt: TGTGCCAGCAGCCGGGACAGGGCGAACACTGAAGCTTTCTTT
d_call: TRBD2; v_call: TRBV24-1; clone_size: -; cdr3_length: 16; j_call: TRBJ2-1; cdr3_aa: CATAVGEASGAGEQFF; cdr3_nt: TGTGCCACCGCCGTTGGTGAGGCTAGCGGAGCCGGGGAGCAGTTCTTC
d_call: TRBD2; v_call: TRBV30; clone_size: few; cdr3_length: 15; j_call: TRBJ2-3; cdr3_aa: CAWSVRAGATDTQYF; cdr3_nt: TGTGCCTGGAGTGTACGAGCGGGAGCGACAGATACGCAGTATTTT
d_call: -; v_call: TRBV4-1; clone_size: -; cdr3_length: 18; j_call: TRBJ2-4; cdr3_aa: CASSQVSQADLAKNIQYF; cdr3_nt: TGCGCCAGCAGCCAAGTTTCCCAGGCCGACCTAGCCAAAAACATTCAGTACTTC
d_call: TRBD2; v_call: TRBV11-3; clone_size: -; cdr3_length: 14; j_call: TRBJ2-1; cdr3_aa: CASSFGLAGGQQFF; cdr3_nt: TGTGCCAGCAGTTTTGGACTAGCGGGAGGGCAGCAGTTCTTC
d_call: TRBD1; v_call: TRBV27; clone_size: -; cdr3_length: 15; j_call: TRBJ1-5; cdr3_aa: CASSNSGTGLQPQHF; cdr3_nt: TGTGCCAGCAGTAATTCCGGGACAGGGCTTCAGCCCCAGCATTTT
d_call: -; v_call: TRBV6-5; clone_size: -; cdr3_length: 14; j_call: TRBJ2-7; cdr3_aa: CASSRGGDSYEQYF; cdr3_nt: TGTGCCAGCAGCCGAGGGGGGGACTCCTACGAGCAGTACTTC
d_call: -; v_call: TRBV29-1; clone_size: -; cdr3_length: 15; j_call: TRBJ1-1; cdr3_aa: CSVDPLTGLNTEAFF; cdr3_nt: TGCAGCGTTGACCCACTTACAGGGTTGAACACTGAAGCTTTCTTT
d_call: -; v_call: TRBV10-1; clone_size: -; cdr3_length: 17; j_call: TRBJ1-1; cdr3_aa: CARPSTPRAKGDTEAFF; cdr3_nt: TGCGCCAGGCCGAGTACACCCCGAGCCAAAGGGGACACTGAAGCTTTCTTT
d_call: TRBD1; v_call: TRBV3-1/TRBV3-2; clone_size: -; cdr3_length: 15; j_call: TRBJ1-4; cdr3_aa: CASSSGTATNEKLFF; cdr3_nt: TGTGCCAGCAGTTCCGGGACAGCAACTAATGAAAAACTGTTTTTT
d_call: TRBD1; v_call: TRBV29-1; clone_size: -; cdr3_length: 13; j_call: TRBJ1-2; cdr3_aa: CSSPPDRVEGYTF; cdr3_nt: TGCAGCTCACCACCGGACAGGGTGGAGGGCTACACCTTC
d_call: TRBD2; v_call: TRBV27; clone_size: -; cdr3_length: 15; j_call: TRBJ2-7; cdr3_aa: CASSARGLAAYEQYF; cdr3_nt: TGTGCCAGCAGTGCCCGGGGACTAGCGGCCTACGAGCAGTACTTC
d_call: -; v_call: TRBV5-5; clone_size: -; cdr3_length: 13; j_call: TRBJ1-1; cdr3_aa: CASSTWTDREAFF; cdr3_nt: TGTGCCAGCAGCACTTGGACAGACCGTGAAGCTTTCTTT
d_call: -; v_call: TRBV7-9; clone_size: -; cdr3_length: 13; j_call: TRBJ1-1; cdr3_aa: CASSLRGDTEAFF; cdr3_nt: TGTGCCAGCAGCTTAAGGGGTGACACTGAAGCTTTCTTT
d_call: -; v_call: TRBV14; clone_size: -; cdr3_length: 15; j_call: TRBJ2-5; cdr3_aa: CASSQDRAGAAAQYF; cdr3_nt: TGTGCCAGCAGCCAAGATCGGGCGGGCGCTGCGGCCCAGTACTTC
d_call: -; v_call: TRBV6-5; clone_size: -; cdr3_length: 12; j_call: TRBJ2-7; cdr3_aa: CASSPDYREQYF; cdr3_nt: TGTGCCAGCAGCCCCGACTATAGGGAGCAGTACTTC